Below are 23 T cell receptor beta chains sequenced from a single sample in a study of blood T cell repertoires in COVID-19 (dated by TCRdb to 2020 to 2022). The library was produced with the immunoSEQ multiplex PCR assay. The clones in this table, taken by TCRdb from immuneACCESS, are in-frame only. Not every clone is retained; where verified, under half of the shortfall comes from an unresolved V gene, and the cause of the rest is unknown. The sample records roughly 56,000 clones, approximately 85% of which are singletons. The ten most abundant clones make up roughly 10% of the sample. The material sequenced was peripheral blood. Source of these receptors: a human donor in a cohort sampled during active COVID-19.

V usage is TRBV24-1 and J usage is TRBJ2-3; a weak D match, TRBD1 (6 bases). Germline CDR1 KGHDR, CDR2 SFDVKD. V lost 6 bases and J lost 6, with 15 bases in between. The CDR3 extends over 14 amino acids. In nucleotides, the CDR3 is TGTGCCACCAGTAGAGGACAGTTGGTGGATACGCAGTATTTT. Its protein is CATSRGQLVDTQYF.

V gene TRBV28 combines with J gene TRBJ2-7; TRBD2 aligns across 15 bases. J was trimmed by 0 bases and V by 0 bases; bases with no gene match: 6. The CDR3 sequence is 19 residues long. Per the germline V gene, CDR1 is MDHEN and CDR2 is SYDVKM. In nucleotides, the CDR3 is TGTGCCAGCAGTTTATGGATTAGGACTAGCGGGAGGGCCTCCTACGAGCAGTACTTC. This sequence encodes CASSLWIRTSGRASYEQYF.

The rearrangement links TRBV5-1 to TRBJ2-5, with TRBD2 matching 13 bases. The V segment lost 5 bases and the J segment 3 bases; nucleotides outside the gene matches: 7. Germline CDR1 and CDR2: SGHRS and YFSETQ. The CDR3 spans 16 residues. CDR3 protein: CASSLGTSGVKETQYF. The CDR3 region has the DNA TGCGCCAGCAGTTTAGGGACTAGCGGGGTAAAAGAGACCCAGTACTTC.

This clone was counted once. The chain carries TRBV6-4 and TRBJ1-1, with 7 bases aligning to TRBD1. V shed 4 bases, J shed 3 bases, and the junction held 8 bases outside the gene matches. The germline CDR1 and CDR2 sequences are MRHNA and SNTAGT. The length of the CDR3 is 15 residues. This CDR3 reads CASSVSVQGDTEAFF. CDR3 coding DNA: TGTGCCAGCAGTGTCTCAGTTCAGGGGGACACTGAAGCTTTCTTT.

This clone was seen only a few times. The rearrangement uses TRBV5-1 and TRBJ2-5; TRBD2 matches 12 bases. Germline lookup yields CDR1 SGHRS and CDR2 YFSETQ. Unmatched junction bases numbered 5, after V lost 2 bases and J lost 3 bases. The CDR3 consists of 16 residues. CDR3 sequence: CASSLMLAGGEETQYF. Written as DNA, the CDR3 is TGCGCCAGCAGCTTAATGCTAGCGGGAGGGGAAGAGACCCAGTACTTC.

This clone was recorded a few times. CDR3 nucleotide sequence: TGTGCCAGCAGATTGAGTAATAATTCACCCCTCCACTTT. This gives the protein CASRLSNNSPLHF. The chain is built from TRBV2 and TRBJ1-6; D is unclear. Germline CDR1 reads SNHLY; CDR2 reads FYNNEI. The CDR3 consists of 13 residues. V lost 6 bases and J lost 5, with 8 bases in between.

This CDR3 is CASSIQGARDEKLFF. CDR3 nucleotide sequence: TGTGCCAGCAGTATCCAGGGGGCGCGGGATGAAAAACTGTTTTTT. The chain uses TRBV2 and TRBJ1-4, with TRBD1 identical over 8 bases. This CDR3 is built from 15 residues. CDR1 is SNHLY, CDR2 FYNNEI, per germline. After removal of 5 bases from V and 6 bases from J, the junction contained 8 bases not matched to a gene.

In DNA form, the CDR3 reads TGTGCCAGCAGTTACGGTAGAATGGAGACCCAGTACTTC. Protein: CASSYGRMETQYF. The chain has TRBV6-2 or TRBV6-3 and TRBJ2-5; no clear D gene. V lost 2 bases and J 5 bases, leaving 9 bases between the germline ends. Germline V gives CDR1 MNHEY, CDR2 SVGEGT. The CDR3 spans 13 residues.

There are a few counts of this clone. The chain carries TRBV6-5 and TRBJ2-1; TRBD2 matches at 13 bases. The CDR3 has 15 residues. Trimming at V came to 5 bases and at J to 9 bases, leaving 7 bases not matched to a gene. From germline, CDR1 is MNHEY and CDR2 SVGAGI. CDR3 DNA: TGTGCCAGCAGTCACACTAGCGGGAGGGCCCGTGAGCAGTTCTTC. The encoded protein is CASSHTSGRAREQFF.

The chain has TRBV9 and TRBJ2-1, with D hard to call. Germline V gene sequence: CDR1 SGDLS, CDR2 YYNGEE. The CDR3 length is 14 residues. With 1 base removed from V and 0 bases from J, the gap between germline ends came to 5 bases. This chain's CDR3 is CASSVTSSYNEQFF. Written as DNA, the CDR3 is TGTGCCAGCAGCGTAACGAGCTCCTACAATGAGCAGTTCTTC.

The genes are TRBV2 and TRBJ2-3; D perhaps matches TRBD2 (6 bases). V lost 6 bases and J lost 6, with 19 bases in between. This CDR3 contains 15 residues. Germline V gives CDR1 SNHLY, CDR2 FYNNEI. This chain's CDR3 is CASSPGGLKVDTQYF. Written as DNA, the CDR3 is TGTGCCAGCAGCCCCGGAGGACTAAAGGTTGATACGCAGTATTTT.

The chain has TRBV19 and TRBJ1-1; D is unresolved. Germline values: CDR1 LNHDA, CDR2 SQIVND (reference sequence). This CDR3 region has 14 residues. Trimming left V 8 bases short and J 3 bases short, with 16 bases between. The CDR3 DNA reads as TGTGCCAGTTTCCACGGTTGGACTTACACTGAAGCTTTCTTT. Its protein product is CASFHGWTYTEAFF.

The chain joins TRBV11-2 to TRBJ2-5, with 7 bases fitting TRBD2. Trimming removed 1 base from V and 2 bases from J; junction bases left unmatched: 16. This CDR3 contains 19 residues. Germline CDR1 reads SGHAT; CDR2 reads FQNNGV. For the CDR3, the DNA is TGTGCCAGCAGCTTAGCGTGGGGGGGGACGGGGTCCGGGCAAGAGACCCAGTACTTC. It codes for CASSLAWGGTGSGQETQYF.

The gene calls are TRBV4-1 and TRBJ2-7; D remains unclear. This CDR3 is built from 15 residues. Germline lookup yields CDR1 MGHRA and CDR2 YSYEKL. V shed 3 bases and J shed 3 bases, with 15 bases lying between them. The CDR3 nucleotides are TGCGCCAGCAGCCAGGGTGTAGACGAGGACTACGAGCAGTACTTC. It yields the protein CASSQGVDEDYEQYF.

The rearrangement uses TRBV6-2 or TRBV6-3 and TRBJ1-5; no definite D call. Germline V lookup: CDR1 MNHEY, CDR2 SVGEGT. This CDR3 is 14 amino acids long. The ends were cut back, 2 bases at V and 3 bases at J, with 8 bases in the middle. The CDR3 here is CASSYPRLNQPQHF. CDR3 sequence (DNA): TGTGCCAGCAGTTACCCCCGACTCAATCAGCCCCAGCATTTT.

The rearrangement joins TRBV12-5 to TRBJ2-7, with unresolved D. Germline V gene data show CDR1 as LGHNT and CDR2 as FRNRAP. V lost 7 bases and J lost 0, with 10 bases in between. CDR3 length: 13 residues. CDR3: CASAQDSSYEQYF. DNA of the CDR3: TGTGCTAGTGCCCAGGATAGCTCCTACGAGCAGTACTTC.

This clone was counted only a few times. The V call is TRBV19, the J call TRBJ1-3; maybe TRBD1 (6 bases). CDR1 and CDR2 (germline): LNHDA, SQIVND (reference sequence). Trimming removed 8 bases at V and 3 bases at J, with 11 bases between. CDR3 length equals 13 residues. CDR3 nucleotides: TGTGCCAGTGACCGGGACATTGGAAACACCATATATTTT. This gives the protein CASDRDIGNTIYF.

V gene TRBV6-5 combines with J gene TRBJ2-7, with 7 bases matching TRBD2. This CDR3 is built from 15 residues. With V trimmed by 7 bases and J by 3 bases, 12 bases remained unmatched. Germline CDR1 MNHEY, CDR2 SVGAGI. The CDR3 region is CASTIAASGIYEQYF. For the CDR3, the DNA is TGTGCCAGCACCATAGCGGCTAGCGGAATCTACGAGCAGTACTTC.

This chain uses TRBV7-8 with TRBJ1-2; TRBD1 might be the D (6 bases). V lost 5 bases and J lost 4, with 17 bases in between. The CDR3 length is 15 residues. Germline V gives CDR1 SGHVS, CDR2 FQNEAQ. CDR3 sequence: CASSLSGGRGYGYTF. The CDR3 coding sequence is TGTGCCAGCAGCCTTAGCGGGGGGCGCGGCTATGGCTACACCTTC. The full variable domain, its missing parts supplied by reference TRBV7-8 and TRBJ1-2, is GAGVSQSPRYKVAKRGQDVALRCDPISGHVSLFWYQQALGQGPEFLTYFQNEAQLDKSGLPSDRFFAERPEGSVSTLKIQRTQQEDSAVYLCASSLSGGRGYGYTFGSGTRLTVV.

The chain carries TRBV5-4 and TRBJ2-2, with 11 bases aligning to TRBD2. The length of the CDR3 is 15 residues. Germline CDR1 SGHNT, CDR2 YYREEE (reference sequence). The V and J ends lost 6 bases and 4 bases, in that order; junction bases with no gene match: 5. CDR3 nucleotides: TGTGCCAGCAAGACTAGCGGGACAATCACCGGGGAGCTGTTTTTT. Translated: CASKTSGTITGELFF.

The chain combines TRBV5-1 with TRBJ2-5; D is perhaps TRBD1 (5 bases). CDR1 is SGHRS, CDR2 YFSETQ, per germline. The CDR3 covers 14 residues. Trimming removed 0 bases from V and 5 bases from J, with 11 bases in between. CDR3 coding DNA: TGCGCCAGCAGCTTGGACAGGTTTTCCGAGACCCAGTACTTC. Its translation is CASSLDRFSETQYF.

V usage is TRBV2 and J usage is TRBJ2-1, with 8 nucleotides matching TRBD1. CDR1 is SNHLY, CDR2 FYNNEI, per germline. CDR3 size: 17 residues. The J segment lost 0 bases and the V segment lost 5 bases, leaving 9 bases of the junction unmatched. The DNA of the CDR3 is TGTGCCAGCAGTAACGCCGGGACAGGACTCTCCTACAATGAGCAGTTCTTC. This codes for CASSNAGTGLSYNEQFF.

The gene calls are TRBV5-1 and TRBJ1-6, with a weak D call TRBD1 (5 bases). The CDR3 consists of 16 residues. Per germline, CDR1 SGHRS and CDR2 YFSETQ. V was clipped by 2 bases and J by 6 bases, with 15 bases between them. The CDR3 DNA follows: TGCGCCAGCAGCTTAGGTCGTGATGGGGCTAATTCACCCCTCCACTTT. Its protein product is CASSLGRDGANSPLHF.